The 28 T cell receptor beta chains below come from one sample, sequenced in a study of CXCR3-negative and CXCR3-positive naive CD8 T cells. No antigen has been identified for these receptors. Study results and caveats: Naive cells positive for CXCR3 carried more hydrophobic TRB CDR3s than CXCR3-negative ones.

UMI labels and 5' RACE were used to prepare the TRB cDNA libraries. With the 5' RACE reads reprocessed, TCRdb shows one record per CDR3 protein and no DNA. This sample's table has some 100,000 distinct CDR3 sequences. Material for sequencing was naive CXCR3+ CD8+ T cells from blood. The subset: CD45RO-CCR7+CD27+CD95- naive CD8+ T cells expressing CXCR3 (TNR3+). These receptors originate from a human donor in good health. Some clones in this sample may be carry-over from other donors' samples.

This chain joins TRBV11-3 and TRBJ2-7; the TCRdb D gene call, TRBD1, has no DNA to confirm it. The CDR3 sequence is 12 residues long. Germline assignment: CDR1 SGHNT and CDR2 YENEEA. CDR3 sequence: CASSLGPAEQYF.

CDR3 amino acids: CATSVQGYGNEQFF. This rearrangement joins TRBV24-1 to TRBJ2-1; TCRdb names TRBD1, which stays unverified in the absence of DNA. The CDR3 is 14 amino acids. Germline V gene data show CDR1 as KGHDR and CDR2 as SFDVKD.

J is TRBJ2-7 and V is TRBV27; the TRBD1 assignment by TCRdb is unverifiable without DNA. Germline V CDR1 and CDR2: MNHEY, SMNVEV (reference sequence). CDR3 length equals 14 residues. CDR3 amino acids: CASSLSGGGYEQYF.

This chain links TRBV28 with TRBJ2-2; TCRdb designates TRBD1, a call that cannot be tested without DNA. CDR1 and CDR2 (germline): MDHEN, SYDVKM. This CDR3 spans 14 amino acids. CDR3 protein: CASSPTGYTGELFF.

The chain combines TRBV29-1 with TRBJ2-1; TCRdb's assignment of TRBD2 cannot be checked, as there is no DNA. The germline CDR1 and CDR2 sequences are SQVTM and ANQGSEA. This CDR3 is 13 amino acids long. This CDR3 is CSVRGLAGPEQFF.

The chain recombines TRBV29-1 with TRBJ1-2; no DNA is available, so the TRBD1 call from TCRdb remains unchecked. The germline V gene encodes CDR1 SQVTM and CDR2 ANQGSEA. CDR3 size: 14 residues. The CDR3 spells CSVESPGQEDGYTF. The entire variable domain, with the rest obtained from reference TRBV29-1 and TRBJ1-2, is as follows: SAVISQKPSRDICQRGTSLTIQCQVDSQVTMMFWYRQQPGQSLTLIATANQGSEATYESGFVIDKFPISRPNLTFSTLTVSNMSPEDSSIYLCSVESPGQEDGYTFGSGTRLTVV.

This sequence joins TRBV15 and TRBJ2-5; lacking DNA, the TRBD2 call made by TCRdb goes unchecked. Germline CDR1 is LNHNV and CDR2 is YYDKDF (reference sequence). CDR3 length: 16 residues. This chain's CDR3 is CATSRGVGGAEETQYF.

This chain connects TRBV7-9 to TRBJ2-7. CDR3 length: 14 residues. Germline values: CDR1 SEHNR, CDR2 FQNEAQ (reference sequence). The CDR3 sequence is CASSSSGSRNEQYF.

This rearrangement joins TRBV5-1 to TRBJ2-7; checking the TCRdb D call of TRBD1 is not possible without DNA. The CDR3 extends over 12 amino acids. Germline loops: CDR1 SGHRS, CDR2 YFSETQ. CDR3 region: CASPDVPGGQYF.

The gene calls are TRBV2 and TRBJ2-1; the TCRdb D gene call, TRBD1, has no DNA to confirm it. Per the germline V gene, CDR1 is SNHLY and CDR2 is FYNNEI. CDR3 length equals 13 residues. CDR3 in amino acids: CASIGTEYNEQFF.

The CDR3 is CSVEHQGTSGNTIYF. The gene calls are TRBV29-1 and TRBJ1-3. This CDR3 has 15 amino acids. Per germline, CDR1 SQVTM and CDR2 ANQGSEA. The whole variable domain, filled in from reference TRBV29-1 and TRBJ1-3, reads SAVISQKPSRDICQRGTSLTIQCQVDSQVTMMFWYRQQPGQSLTLIATANQGSEATYESGFVIDKFPISRPNLTFSTLTVSNMSPEDSSIYLCSVEHQGTSGNTIYFGEGSWLTVV.

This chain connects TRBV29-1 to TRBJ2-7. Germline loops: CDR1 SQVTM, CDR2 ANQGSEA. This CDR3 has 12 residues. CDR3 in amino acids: CSVEEGSYEQYF.

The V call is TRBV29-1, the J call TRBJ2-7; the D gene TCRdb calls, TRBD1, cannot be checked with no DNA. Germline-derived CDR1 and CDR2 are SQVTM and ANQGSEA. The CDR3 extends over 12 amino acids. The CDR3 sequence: CSVEADSYEQYF.

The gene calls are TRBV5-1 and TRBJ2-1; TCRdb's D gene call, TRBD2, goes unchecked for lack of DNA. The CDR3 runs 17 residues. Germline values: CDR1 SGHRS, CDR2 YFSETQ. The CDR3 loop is CASSPGTSGSSYNEQFF. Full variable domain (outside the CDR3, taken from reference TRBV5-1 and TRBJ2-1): KAGVTQTPRYLIKTRGQQVTLSCSPISGHRSVSWYQQTPGQGLQFLFEYFSETQRNKGNFPGRFSGRQFSNSRSEMNVSTLELGDSALYLCASSPGTSGSSYNEQFFGPGTRLTVL.

The CDR3 region is CASSTRGVGSDTQYF. V and J are TRBV7-9 and TRBJ2-3; the D gene TCRdb calls, TRBD2, cannot be checked with no DNA. Germline V gene lookup returns CDR1 SEHNR and CDR2 FQNEAQ (reference sequence). CDR3 size: 15 residues.

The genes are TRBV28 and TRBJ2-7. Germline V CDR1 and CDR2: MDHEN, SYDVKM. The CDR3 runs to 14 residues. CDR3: CASSSRTAPYEQYF. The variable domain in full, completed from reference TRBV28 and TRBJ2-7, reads DVKVTQSSRYLVKRTGEKVFLECVQDMDHENMFWYRQDPGLGLRLIYFSYDVKMKEKGDIPEGYSVSREKKERFSLILESASTNQTSMYLCASSSRTAPYEQYFGPGTRLTVT.

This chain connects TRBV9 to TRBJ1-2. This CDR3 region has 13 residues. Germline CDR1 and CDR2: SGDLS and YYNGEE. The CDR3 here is CASSVENGYGYTF. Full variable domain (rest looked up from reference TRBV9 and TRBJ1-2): DSGVTQTPKHLITATGQRVTLRCSPRSGDLSVYWYQQSLDQGLQFLIQYYNGEERAKGNILERFSAQQFPDLHSELNLSSLELGDSALYFCASSVENGYGYTFGSGTRLTVV.

Here the CDR3 reads CASSRTVSYNEQSF. The V call is TRBV12-3 or TRBV12-4, the J call TRBJ2-1; TCRdb proposes TRBD1, but this gene call is untestable without DNA. The CDR3 spans 14 residues.

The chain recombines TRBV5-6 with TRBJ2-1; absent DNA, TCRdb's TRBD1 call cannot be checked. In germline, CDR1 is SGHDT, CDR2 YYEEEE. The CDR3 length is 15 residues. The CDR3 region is CASSLRPGAVNEQFF.

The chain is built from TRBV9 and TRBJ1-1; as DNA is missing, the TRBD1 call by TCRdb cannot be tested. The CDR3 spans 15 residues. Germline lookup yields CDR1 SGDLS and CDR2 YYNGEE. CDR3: CASSPRGGGGTEAFF.

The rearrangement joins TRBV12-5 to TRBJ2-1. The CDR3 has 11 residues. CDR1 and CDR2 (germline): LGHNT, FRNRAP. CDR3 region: CASGSFNEQFF.

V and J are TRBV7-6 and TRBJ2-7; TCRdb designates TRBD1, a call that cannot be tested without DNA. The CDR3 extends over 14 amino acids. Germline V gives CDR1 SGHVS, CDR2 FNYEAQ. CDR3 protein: CASSLTGGRDEQYF. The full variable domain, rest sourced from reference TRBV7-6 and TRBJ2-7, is GAGVSQSPRYKVTKRGQDVALRCDPISGHVSLYWYRQALGQGPEFLTYFNYEAQQDKSGLPNDRFSAERPEGSISTLTIQRTEQRDSAMYRCASSLTGGRDEQYFGPGTRLTVT.

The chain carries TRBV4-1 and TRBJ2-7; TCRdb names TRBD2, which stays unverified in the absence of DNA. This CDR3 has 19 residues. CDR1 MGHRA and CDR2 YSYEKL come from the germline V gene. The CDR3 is CASSQGGGLAGGITYEQYF.

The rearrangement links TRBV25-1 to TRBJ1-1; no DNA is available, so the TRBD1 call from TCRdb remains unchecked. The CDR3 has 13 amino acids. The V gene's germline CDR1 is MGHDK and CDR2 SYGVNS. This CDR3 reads CASRWTVNTEAFF.

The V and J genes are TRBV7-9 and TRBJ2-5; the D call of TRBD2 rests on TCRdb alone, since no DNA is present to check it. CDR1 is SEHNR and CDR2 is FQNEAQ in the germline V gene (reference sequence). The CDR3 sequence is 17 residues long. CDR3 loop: CASSRPAGGGDQETQYF.

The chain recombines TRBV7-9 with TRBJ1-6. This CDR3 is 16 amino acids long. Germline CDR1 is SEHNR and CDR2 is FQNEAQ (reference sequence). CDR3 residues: CASSFEGTGYNSPLHF.

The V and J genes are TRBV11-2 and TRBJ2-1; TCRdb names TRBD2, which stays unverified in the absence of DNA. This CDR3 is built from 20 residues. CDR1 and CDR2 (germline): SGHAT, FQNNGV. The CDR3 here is CASSLGLPGTSGSSYNEQFF. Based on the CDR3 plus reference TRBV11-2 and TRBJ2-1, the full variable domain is EAGVAQSPRYKIIEKRQSVAFWCNPISGHATLYWYQQILGQGPKLLIQFQNNGVVDDSQLPKDRFSAERLKGVDSTLKIQPAKLEDSAVYLCASSLGLPGTSGSSYNEQFFGPGTRLTVL.

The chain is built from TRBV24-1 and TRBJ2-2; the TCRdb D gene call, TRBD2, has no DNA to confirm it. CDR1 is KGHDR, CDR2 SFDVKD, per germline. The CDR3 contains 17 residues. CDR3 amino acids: CATGGSGLAANTGELFF.